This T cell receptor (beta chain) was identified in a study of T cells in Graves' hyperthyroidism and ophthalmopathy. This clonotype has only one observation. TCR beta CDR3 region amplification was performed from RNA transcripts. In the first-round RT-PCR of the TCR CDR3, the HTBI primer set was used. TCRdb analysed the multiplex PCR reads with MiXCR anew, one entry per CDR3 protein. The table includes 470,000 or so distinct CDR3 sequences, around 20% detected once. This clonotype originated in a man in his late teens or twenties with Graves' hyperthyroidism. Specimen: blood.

The CDR3 sequence: CASTGQGGEQYF. The CDR3 nucleotides are TGCGCCAGCACGGGACAGGGGGGCGAGCAGTACTTC. The chain couples TRBV5-1 to TRBJ2-7; TRBD1 aligns across 11 bases. The CDR3 consists of 12 residues. J lost 6 bases, V lost 6 bases, and 2 bases had no gene match. The germline gives CDR1 SGHRS, CDR2 YFSETQ. The variable domain in full, with the rest retrieved from reference TRBV5-1 and TRBJ2-7, is KAGVTQTPRYLIKTRGQQVTLSCSPISGHRSVSWYQQTPGQGLQFLFEYFSETQRNKGNFPGRFSGRQFSNSRSEMNVSTLELGDSALYLCASTGQGGEQYFGPGTRLTVT.